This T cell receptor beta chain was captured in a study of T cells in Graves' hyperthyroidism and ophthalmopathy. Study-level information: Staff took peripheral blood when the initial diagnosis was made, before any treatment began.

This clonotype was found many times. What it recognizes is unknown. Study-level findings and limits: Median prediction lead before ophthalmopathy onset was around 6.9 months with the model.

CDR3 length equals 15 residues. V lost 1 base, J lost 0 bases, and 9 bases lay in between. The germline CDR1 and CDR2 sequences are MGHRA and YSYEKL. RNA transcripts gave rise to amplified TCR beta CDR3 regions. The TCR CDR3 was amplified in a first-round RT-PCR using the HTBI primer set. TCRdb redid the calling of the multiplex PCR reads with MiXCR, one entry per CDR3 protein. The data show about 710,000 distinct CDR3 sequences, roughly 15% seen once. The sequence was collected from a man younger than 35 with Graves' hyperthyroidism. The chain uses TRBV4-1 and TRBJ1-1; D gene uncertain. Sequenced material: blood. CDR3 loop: CASSQGDTMNTEAFF. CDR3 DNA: TGCGCCAGCAGCCAAGGAGACACGATGAACACTGAAGCTTTCTTT.